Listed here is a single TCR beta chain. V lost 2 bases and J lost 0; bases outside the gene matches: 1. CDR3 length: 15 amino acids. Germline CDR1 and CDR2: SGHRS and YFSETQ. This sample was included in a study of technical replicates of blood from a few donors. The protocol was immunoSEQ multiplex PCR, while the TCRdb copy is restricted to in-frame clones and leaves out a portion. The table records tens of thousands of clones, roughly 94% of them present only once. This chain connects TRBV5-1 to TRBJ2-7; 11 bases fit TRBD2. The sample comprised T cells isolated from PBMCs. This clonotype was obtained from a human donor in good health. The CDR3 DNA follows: TGCGCCAGCAGCTTAGGGACTAGCGGCTCCTACGAGCAGTACTTC. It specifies CASSLGTSGSYEQYF.